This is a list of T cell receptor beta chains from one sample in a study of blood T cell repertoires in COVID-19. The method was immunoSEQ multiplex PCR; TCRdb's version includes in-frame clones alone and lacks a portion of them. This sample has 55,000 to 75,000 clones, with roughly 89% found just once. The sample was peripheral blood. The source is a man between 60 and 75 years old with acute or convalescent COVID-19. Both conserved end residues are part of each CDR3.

CDR3: CASSYSWAAAGYTF; V: TRBV6-5
CDR3: CASSWTVTDTQYF; V: TRBV12-3/TRBV12-4
CDR3: CASSYGDSGYTF; V: TRBV6-5
CDR3: CAISESTSGTDTQYF; V: TRBV10-3
CDR3: CASSEVTRLNTEAFF; V: TRBV10-2
CDR3: CASSLGTGSPRRSDTQYF; V: TRBV11-3
CDR3: CASSLVGGDTEAFF; V: TRBV11-2
CDR3: CASSQVSQGRRGGYTF; V: TRBV3-1/TRBV3-2
CDR3: CASSEARYNSPLHF; V: TRBV2
CDR3: CASSAVPTQIYGYTF; V: TRBV9
CDR3: CASSLQGVDNQPQHF; V: TRBV5-6
CDR3: CASNQNRGRVTDTQYF; V: TRBV6-6
CDR3: CASSLGLAELQHF; V: TRBV5-4
CDR3: CASSFNTPGHLFF; V: TRBV7-9
CDR3: CASSERTSGNTIYF; V: TRBV2
CDR3: CACRAAGANVLTF; V: TRBV19
CDR3: CASSLARGPSYEQYF; V: TRBV7-2
CDR3: CASSMVQNNEQFF; V: TRBV19
CDR3: CASSLGTGDTEAFF; V: TRBV27
CDR3: CASSIHMNTEAFF; V: TRBV19